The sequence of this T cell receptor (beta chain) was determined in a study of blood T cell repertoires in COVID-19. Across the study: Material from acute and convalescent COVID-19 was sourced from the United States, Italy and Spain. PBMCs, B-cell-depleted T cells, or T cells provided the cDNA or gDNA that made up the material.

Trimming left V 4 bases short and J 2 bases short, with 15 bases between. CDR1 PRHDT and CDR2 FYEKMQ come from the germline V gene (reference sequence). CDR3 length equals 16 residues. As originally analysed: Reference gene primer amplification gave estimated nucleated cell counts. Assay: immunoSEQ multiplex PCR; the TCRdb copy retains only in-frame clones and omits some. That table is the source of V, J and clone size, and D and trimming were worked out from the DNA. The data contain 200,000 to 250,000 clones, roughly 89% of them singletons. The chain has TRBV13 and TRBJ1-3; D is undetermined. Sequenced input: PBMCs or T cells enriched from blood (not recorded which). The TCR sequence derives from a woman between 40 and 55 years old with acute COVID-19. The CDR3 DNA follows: TGTGCCAGCAGCTCAGTTCGGCTGGCGGCTGGAAACACCATATATTTT. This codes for CASSSVRLAAGNTIYF.